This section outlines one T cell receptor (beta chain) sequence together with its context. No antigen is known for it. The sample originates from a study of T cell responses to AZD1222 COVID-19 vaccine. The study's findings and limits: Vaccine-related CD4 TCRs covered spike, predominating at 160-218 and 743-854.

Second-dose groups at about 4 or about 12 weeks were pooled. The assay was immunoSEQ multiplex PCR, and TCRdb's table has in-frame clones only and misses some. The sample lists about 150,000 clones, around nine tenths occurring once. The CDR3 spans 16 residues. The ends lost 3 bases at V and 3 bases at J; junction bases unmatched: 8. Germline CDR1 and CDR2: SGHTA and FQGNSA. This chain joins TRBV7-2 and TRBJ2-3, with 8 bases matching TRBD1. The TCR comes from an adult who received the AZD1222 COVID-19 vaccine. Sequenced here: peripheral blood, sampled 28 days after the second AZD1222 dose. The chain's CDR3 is CASSLGWDRLTDTQYF. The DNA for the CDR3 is TGTGCCAGCAGCTTGGGCTGGGACAGGCTAACAGATACGCAGTATTTT.